Listed here is a single T cell receptor (beta chain). Its specificity is unknown. These data originate in a study of early T cells in non-severe SARS-CoV-2 infection. Study-wide context: RNA in bulk from unsorted whole blood was sequenced, and chains were unpaired. Study findings and constraints: The study's VDJdb matching favored anti-spike CD8 responses and missed private and CD4 specificities.

The V end lost 0 bases, the J end lost 11 bases, and 8 bases lay between the germline ends. CDR3 length: 11 residues. Germline lookup yields CDR1 DFQATT and CDR2 SNEGSKA (reference sequence). MiXCR, run by TCRdb on the 5' RACE reads, gives a single entry per CDR3 protein. Of approximately 64,000 distinct CDR3 sequences in the sample, 20% to 25% were seen once. The chain joins TRBV20-1 to TRBJ1-5; no firm D call. The clonotype comes from an adult who was a healthcare worker with PCR-confirmed SARS-CoV-2 infection or an uninfected control (not recorded which). The sequencing here drew on whole blood, taken at baseline. The CDR3 coding sequence is TGCAGTGCTAGAGAGGTGGGTTCCCAGCATTTT. Protein: CSAREVGSQHF.